Listed below are T cell receptor beta chains from one sample, sequenced in a study of CD8+CD57+ T cells in acquired aplastic anemia. TCRdb processed the reads anew with MiXCR; each CDR3 protein has one entry. This table has some 220,000 distinct CDR3 sequences, 34% appearing once. The sample taken for sequencing was sorted CD4+, CD8+, or CD8+CD57+ T cells (not recorded which) from PBMCs. These receptors were collected from a human donor in good health, serving as a control. The conserved cysteine and the conserved F or W are not part of the CDR3 here. D genes are given only for firm matches. Expanded clones get a size class; other rows say once, few or many, or leave the size out.

d_gene: NA
j_gene: TRBJ1-6
v_gene: TRBV20-1
abundance: NA
CDR3aa: SARPPQGRASYNSPLH

d_gene: NA
j_gene: TRBJ1-2
v_gene: TRBV10-2
abundance: many
CDR3aa: ASSGDPFAYGYT

d_gene: TRBD1
j_gene: TRBJ1-2
v_gene: TRBV12-3/TRBV12-4
abundance: many
CDR3aa: ASSAPQGRGYT

d_gene: NA
j_gene: TRBJ1-1
v_gene: TRBV7-8
abundance: few
CDR3aa: ASSLRADTRGLGNTEAL

d_gene: NA
j_gene: TRBJ1-5
v_gene: TRBV5-6
abundance: few
CDR3aa: ASSSTSGNQPQH

d_gene: NA
j_gene: TRBJ2-6
v_gene: TRBV9
abundance: many
CDR3aa: ASSTRPVPANVLT

d_gene: NA
j_gene: TRBJ1-1
v_gene: TRBV20-1
abundance: many
CDR3aa: SARDTGRTEAF

d_gene: NA
j_gene: TRBJ1-1
v_gene: TRBV2
abundance: NA
CDR3aa: ASSEALVGANTEAF

d_gene: NA
j_gene: TRBJ1-2
v_gene: TRBV30
abundance: few
CDR3aa: AWRERWGKGIYGYT

d_gene: TRBD1
j_gene: TRBJ1-1
v_gene: TRBV2
abundance: NA
CDR3aa: ASGTGDRGTEAF

d_gene: NA
j_gene: TRBJ2-7
v_gene: TRBV20-1
abundance: many
CDR3aa: SARDRRGVHYEQY

d_gene: TRBD2
j_gene: TRBJ2-1
v_gene: TRBV5-1
abundance: NA
CDR3aa: ASGGPSGVSYNEQF

d_gene: TRBD2
j_gene: TRBJ2-1
v_gene: TRBV12-3/TRBV12-4
abundance: NA
CDR3aa: ASTPGLEYNEQF

d_gene: NA
j_gene: TRBJ2-7
v_gene: TRBV24-1
abundance: NA
CDR3aa: ATSDGQRWGEQY

d_gene: TRBD1
j_gene: TRBJ1-2
v_gene: TRBV6-1
abundance: few
CDR3aa: ASSLQTGTGVYGYT

d_gene: NA
j_gene: TRBJ2-5
v_gene: TRBV10-1
abundance: NA
CDR3aa: ASSSQGPEGETQY

d_gene: NA
j_gene: TRBJ2-7
v_gene: TRBV6-1
abundance: few
CDR3aa: ASRGSNDGEQY

d_gene: TRBD2
j_gene: TRBJ2-3
v_gene: TRBV4-3
abundance: few
CDR3aa: ASSQDWGGDTQY

d_gene: NA
j_gene: TRBJ1-5
v_gene: TRBV27
abundance: few
CDR3aa: ASSSTSPLRQH

d_gene: NA
j_gene: TRBJ1-1
v_gene: TRBV20-1
abundance: many
CDR3aa: SARAELNTEAF

d_gene: TRBD2
j_gene: TRBJ2-2
v_gene: TRBV29-1
abundance: NA
CDR3aa: SVRLAGDTGELF

d_gene: NA
j_gene: TRBJ2-7
v_gene: TRBV30
abundance: many
CDR3aa: AWSAGTYEQY

d_gene: NA
j_gene: TRBJ2-7
v_gene: TRBV2
abundance: few
CDR3aa: ASSGRTGTEQY

d_gene: TRBD2
j_gene: TRBJ2-7
v_gene: TRBV15
abundance: once
CDR3aa: ATSRRTSGSYEQY

d_gene: NA
j_gene: TRBJ2-7
v_gene: TRBV7-8
abundance: once
CDR3aa: ASSPDRPSSYEQY

d_gene: TRBD1
j_gene: TRBJ1-5
v_gene: TRBV19
abundance: many
CDR3aa: ASSAQGGWQPQH

d_gene: TRBD2
j_gene: TRBJ2-3
v_gene: TRBV29-1
abundance: many
CDR3aa: SAGTSGGIDTQY

d_gene: NA
j_gene: TRBJ2-7
v_gene: TRBV2
abundance: NA
CDR3aa: ASRLHGRFASYEQY

d_gene: TRBD2
j_gene: TRBJ2-1
v_gene: TRBV5-1
abundance: many
CDR3aa: ASSTGLAYNEQF